This T cell receptor beta chain originates from a study of tumor-infiltrating lymphocytes in oesophageal squamous cell carcinoma. Germline V CDR1 and CDR2: SGHAT, FQNNGV. V was trimmed by 3 bases and J by 0 bases, leaving 9 bases between them. The length of the CDR3 is 14 residues. In TCRdb, the PCR reads were re-called with MiXCR into one record per CDR3 protein. This table has 15,000 to 20,000 distinct CDR3 sequences, 35% to 45% appearing once. This clonotype counts as medium-sized. The receptor's source is a female donor with esophageal squamous cell carcinoma. The chain recombines TRBV11-2 with TRBJ2-7; no definite D call. Sequencing was performed on normal esophageal tissue next to the tumor. CDR3 region: CASSFVLSSYEQYF. Written as DNA, the CDR3 is TGTGCCAGCAGCTTCGTGCTGAGCTCCTACGAGCAGTACTTC. The full variable domain, completed using reference TRBV11-2 and TRBJ2-7, is EAGVAQSPRYKIIEKRQSVAFWCNPISGHATLYWYQQILGQGPKLLIQFQNNGVVDDSQLPKDRFSAERLKGVDSTLKIQPAKLEDSAVYLCASSFVLSSYEQYFGPGTRLTVT.